These T cell receptor beta chains were read from a single sample in a study of CD8+ T cells in alopecia areata. The repertoire was sequenced with immunoSEQ multiplex PCR; TCRdb's copy has only in-frame clones and lacks some. The sample lists around 30,000 clones; 65% to 80% were seen once. The specimen was NKG2D-low CD8+ T cells sorted from blood. These receptors originate from a human donor with alopecia areata. Both conserved end residues are part of each CDR3. The order of the fields is CDR3 length, J gene, D gene, V gene, CDR3 protein. D genes are given only for firm matches.

19 | TRBJ2-2 | TRBD1 | TRBV4-1 | CASSQVRLAGTGISGELFF
15 | TRBJ2-3 | TRBD2 | TRBV15 | CATSRQAGAPDTQYF
16 | TRBJ2-1 | TRBD2 | TRBV4-3 | CASSQDPTGGPNEQFF
12 | TRBJ2-7 | TRBD2 | TRBV29-1 | CSVKRGAYEQYF
12 | TRBJ2-1 | - | TRBV30 | CAWSYSGNEQFF
18 | TRBJ2-1 | TRBD2 | TRBV28 | CASSSGTSGGTSYNEQFF
13 | TRBJ1-1 | - | TRBV4-2 | CASSQRRGTEAFF
14 | TRBJ2-2 | - | TRBV4-2 | CASSPGTHTGELFF
14 | TRBJ2-2 | - | TRBV15 | CATTTVENTGELFF
14 | TRBJ2-2 | - | TRBV7-9 | CASSPGTHTGELFF
11 | TRBJ2-1 | - | TRBV28 | CASSRVNEQFF